A selection of T cell receptor beta chains follows, all from one sample in a study of shared clonotypes between healthy human individuals. Assay used: immunoSEQ multiplex PCR; TCRdb lists only in-frame clones, some missing. The sample has roughly 2 million clones; approximately 94% are singletons. Input material: naive CD4+ T cells sorted from blood. The source is a man between 18 and 29 years old in good health. The CDR3 runs from the conserved cysteine through the conserved F or W. Fields, in order: D gene, CDR3 length, J gene, V gene, clone size, CDR3 DNA, CDR3 protein. The D gene is left open where the match is weak. Clone size is not always given. Where it is, it says once, few, many or a class for expanded clones.

d_gene: TRBD1; len: 13; j_gene: TRBJ1-2; v_gene: TRBV19; abundance: -; CDR3nt: TGTGCCAGTCATCCCCCGGGACAGGATGGCTACACCTTC; CDR3aa: CASHPPGQDGYTF
d_gene: TRBD2; len: 17; j_gene: TRBJ2-3; v_gene: TRBV4-2; abundance: -; CDR3nt: TGTGCCAGCAGCCAAGAAGGACGGCGGGGGGACACAGATACGCAGTATTTT; CDR3aa: CASSQEGRRGDTDTQYF
d_gene: -; len: 14; j_gene: TRBJ2-1; v_gene: TRBV29-1; abundance: -; CDR3nt: TGCAGCGGGAAGGGCGGGACCCCGAGCAATGAGCAGTTCTTC; CDR3aa: CSGKGGTPSNEQFF
d_gene: TRBD2; len: 15; j_gene: TRBJ2-7; v_gene: TRBV6-4; abundance: few; CDR3nt: TGTGCCAGCAGTGAGCGGACTAGCGGGGTGCACGAGCAGTACTTC; CDR3aa: CASSERTSGVHEQYF
d_gene: -; len: 16; j_gene: TRBJ1-3; v_gene: TRBV7-9; abundance: -; CDR3nt: TGTGCCAGCAGCCTAGGGGCCACTGGCTCTGGAAACACCATATATTTT; CDR3aa: CASSLGATGSGNTIYF
d_gene: -; len: 11; j_gene: TRBJ2-7; v_gene: TRBV20-1; abundance: -; CDR3nt: TGCAGTGCCCACGGACAGTACGAGCAGTACTTC; CDR3aa: CSAHGQYEQYF
d_gene: TRBD1; len: 15; j_gene: TRBJ2-3; v_gene: TRBV7-2; abundance: -; CDR3nt: TGTGCCAGCAGCCCACAGGGGGCGCTGACAGATACGCAGTATTTT; CDR3aa: CASSPQGALTDTQYF
d_gene: TRBD2; len: 14; j_gene: TRBJ2-7; v_gene: TRBV10-1; abundance: -; CDR3nt: TGCGCCAGCAGTGCCAGCGGGGCCTCCTACGAGCAGTACTTC; CDR3aa: CASSASGASYEQYF
d_gene: TRBD2; len: 14; j_gene: TRBJ2-7; v_gene: TRBV11-2; abundance: once; CDR3nt: TGTGCCAGCAGCTTACGGGGAGGGTACTACGAGCAGTACTTC; CDR3aa: CASSLRGGYYEQYF
d_gene: -; len: 16; j_gene: TRBJ1-4; v_gene: TRBV7-2; abundance: -; CDR3nt: TGTGCCAGCAGCTTAAGGGGGATCGCAACTAATGAAAAACTGTTTTTT; CDR3aa: CASSLRGIATNEKLFF
d_gene: TRBD2; len: 18; j_gene: TRBJ2-2; v_gene: TRBV27; abundance: -; CDR3nt: TGTGCCAGCAGTTTATGGGGGGCGACTAGCGGAAACACCGGGGAGCTGTTTTTT; CDR3aa: CASSLWGATSGNTGELFF
d_gene: TRBD2; len: 15; j_gene: TRBJ2-5; v_gene: TRBV5-1; abundance: -; CDR3nt: TGCGCCAGCAGCTTGGAGCGGGAGGGCCGGGAGACCCAGTACTTC; CDR3aa: CASSLEREGRETQYF
d_gene: -; len: 15; j_gene: TRBJ1-5; v_gene: TRBV28; abundance: -; CDR3nt: TGTGCCAGCCGAGAACAGGGAGGTGGGAATCAGCCCCAGCATTTT; CDR3aa: CASREQGGGNQPQHF
d_gene: -; len: 15; j_gene: TRBJ2-3; v_gene: TRBV6-6; abundance: -; CDR3nt: TGTGCCAGCAGCGCCACTAGCTTTAGCACAGATACGCAGTATTTT; CDR3aa: CASSATSFSTDTQYF
d_gene: -; len: 13; j_gene: TRBJ2-7; v_gene: TRBV6-5; abundance: once; CDR3nt: TGTGCCAGCAAGGTCCCCCAAGTCTACGAGCAGTACTTC; CDR3aa: CASKVPQVYEQYF
d_gene: TRBD1; len: 13; j_gene: TRBJ1-5; v_gene: TRBV6-1; abundance: -; CDR3nt: TGTGCCAGCAGCTCGACAGGGGATCAGCCCCAGCATTTT; CDR3aa: CASSSTGDQPQHF
d_gene: -; len: 14; j_gene: TRBJ1-3; v_gene: TRBV5-1; abundance: -; CDR3nt: TGCGCCAGCAGCTTAGGGGGCTCTGGAAACACCATATATTTT; CDR3aa: CASSLGGSGNTIYF
d_gene: -; len: 15; j_gene: TRBJ1-6; v_gene: TRBV5-1; abundance: -; CDR3nt: TGCGCCAGCAGCCACGAAGGCACAGGGCTTTCACCCCTCCACTTT; CDR3aa: CASSHEGTGLSPLHF
d_gene: -; len: 12; j_gene: TRBJ2-7; v_gene: TRBV10-1; abundance: -; CDR3nt: TGCGCCAGCAGTGAGTCGGGTAGGGAGCAGTACTTC; CDR3aa: CASSESGREQYF
d_gene: -; len: 15; j_gene: TRBJ1-2; v_gene: TRBV4-3; abundance: -; CDR3nt: TGCGCCAGCAGCCAAAAGGACAGAGCCGAGCGAGGGGACACCTTC; CDR3aa: CASSQKDRAERGDTF
d_gene: -; len: 11; j_gene: TRBJ2-7; v_gene: TRBV2; abundance: once; CDR3nt: TGTGCCGGAGGGTCTCAATACGAGCAGTACTTC; CDR3aa: CAGGSQYEQYF
d_gene: -; len: 16; j_gene: TRBJ1-6; v_gene: TRBV27; abundance: -; CDR3nt: TGTGCCAGCAGTTTATTTAGGCAGGGCTATAATTCACCCCTCCACTTT; CDR3aa: CASSLFRQGYNSPLHF
d_gene: TRBD1; len: 15; j_gene: TRBJ2-3; v_gene: TRBV9; abundance: -; CDR3nt: TGTGCCAGCACCCCGGGACAGGGGGTTACAAATACGCAGTATTTT; CDR3aa: CASTPGQGVTNTQYF
d_gene: TRBD1; len: 16; j_gene: TRBJ2-2; v_gene: TRBV5-1; abundance: -; CDR3nt: TGCGCCAGCAGCTTGGCCCCGGGACAGGGTGCCGGGGAGCTGTTTTTT; CDR3aa: CASSLAPGQGAGELFF
d_gene: TRBD2; len: 16; j_gene: TRBJ2-7; v_gene: TRBV7-2; abundance: -; CDR3nt: TGTGCCAGCAGCCCGGGCGGACTAGCGGGCAGCTACGAGCAGTACTTC; CDR3aa: CASSPGGLAGSYEQYF
d_gene: -; len: 14; j_gene: TRBJ1-6; v_gene: TRBV30; abundance: -; CDR3nt: TGTGCCTGGACGGTAGGGAATTCGAATTCACCCCTCCACTTT; CDR3aa: CAWTVGNSNSPLHF
d_gene: -; len: 13; j_gene: TRBJ1-1; v_gene: TRBV30; abundance: -; CDR3nt: TGTGCCTGGAAAGGCAGAGTGAACACTGAAGCTTTCTTT; CDR3aa: CAWKGRVNTEAFF
d_gene: -; len: 16; j_gene: TRBJ1-5; v_gene: TRBV27; abundance: few; CDR3nt: TGTGCCAGCAGTCCAAGTCTCTCCCCCTTCAATCAGCCCCAGCATTTT; CDR3aa: CASSPSLSPFNQPQHF
d_gene: TRBD2; len: 16; j_gene: TRBJ2-5; v_gene: TRBV7-9; abundance: -; CDR3nt: TGTGCCAGCAGCCTAATGACTAGCGGGAGTGGGGAGACCCAGTACTTC; CDR3aa: CASSLMTSGSGETQYF
d_gene: -; len: 15; j_gene: TRBJ1-1; v_gene: TRBV13; abundance: -; CDR3nt: TGTGCCAGCACCCCCGGGTTGAGGGGGAACACTGAAGCTTTCTTT; CDR3aa: CASTPGLRGNTEAFF
d_gene: TRBD2; len: 16; j_gene: TRBJ2-1; v_gene: TRBV11-3; abundance: -; CDR3nt: TGTGCCAGCAGCGGACGACTAGCGGGAAATCCGAATGAGCAGTTCTTC; CDR3aa: CASSGRLAGNPNEQFF
d_gene: TRBD1; len: 13; j_gene: TRBJ2-5; v_gene: TRBV7-9; abundance: -; CDR3nt: TGTGCCACCCGAGGGGGCATTCAAGAGACCCAGTACTTC; CDR3aa: CATRGGIQETQYF
d_gene: -; len: 12; j_gene: TRBJ2-1; v_gene: TRBV25-1; abundance: -; CDR3nt: TGTGCCAGCAGGGGGAGGGGGGATGAGCAGTTCTTC; CDR3aa: CASRGRGDEQFF
d_gene: -; len: 14; j_gene: TRBJ1-1; v_gene: TRBV6-6; abundance: -; CDR3nt: TGTGCCAGCAGTTACGCCGGGCGGGACACTGAAGCTTTCTTT; CDR3aa: CASSYAGRDTEAFF
d_gene: -; len: 13; j_gene: TRBJ2-5; v_gene: TRBV27; abundance: once; CDR3nt: TGTGCCAGCAGTTTTTGGGGGGAAGAGACCCAGTACTTC; CDR3aa: CASSFWGEETQYF
d_gene: -; len: 15; j_gene: TRBJ2-3; v_gene: TRBV9; abundance: -; CDR3nt: TGTGCCAGCAGCGTAGAGGCAGGGTTAGCCGATACGCAGTATTTT; CDR3aa: CASSVEAGLADTQYF
d_gene: TRBD1; len: 18; j_gene: TRBJ1-2; v_gene: TRBV15; abundance: -; CDR3nt: TGTGCCACCAGCAGAGATCGACAGGGGGCTCGGGTGGGTAATGGCTACACCTTC; CDR3aa: CATSRDRQGARVGNGYTF
d_gene: TRBD2; len: 14; j_gene: TRBJ2-7; v_gene: TRBV6-1; abundance: -; CDR3nt: TGTGCCAGCAGGGGACTAGCGGGTGACTACGAGCAGTACTTC; CDR3aa: CASRGLAGDYEQYF
d_gene: TRBD1; len: 14; j_gene: TRBJ1-2; v_gene: TRBV10-3; abundance: -; CDR3nt: TGTGCCATCGGCGAAGAGGACAGGGGCCGAGGCTACACCTTC; CDR3aa: CAIGEEDRGRGYTF
d_gene: -; len: 11; j_gene: TRBJ1-5; v_gene: TRBV28; abundance: -; CDR3nt: TGTGCCAGCAGTCGAAAGACGCCCCAGCATTTT; CDR3aa: CASSRKTPQHF
d_gene: TRBD1; len: 13; j_gene: TRBJ1-2; v_gene: TRBV5-4; abundance: -; CDR3nt: TGTGCCAGCAGCCTGACAGGGGGACAGGGCTACACCTTC; CDR3aa: CASSLTGGQGYTF
d_gene: TRBD2; len: 15; j_gene: TRBJ2-5; v_gene: TRBV7-6; abundance: -; CDR3nt: TGTGCCAGCAGCTTAGCGCCGTTAGCGGGAGAGACCCAGTACTTC; CDR3aa: CASSLAPLAGETQYF